This entry lists 5 T cell receptor beta chains sequenced from one sample in a study of T cells in Graves' hyperthyroidism and ophthalmopathy. TCR beta CDR3 regions were amplified from RNA. The HTBI primer set drove a first-round RT-PCR of the TCR CDR3. Each CDR3 protein is one row after TCRdb ran MiXCR on the multiplex PCR reads. Of around 700,000 distinct CDR3 sequences in the sample, 18% were seen once. Sequenced input: blood. These receptors all stem from a woman in her forties or fifties with Graves' hyperthyroidism that later progressed to Graves' ophthalmopathy.

In regard to this clonotype: Since no conserved phenylalanine or tryptophan closes the CDR3, a read error is the likely cause. The J gene is TRBJ1-1, the V gene TRBV19; maybe TRBD1 (5 bases). V was shortened by 7 bases and J by 5 bases, with 20 bases between the two germline ends. The CDR3 is 15 residues long. The germline V gene has CDR1 LNHDA and CDR2 SQIVND (reference sequence). The DNA for the CDR3 is TGTGCCAGTAAGTATGGAGACAGTTCAAGGACTGAAGCTTTCTCT. Translation gives CASKYGDSSRTEAFS.

This clonotype was counted many times. V is TRBV30 and J is TRBJ1-4, with 7 bases fitting TRBD1. The junction had 8 bases not matched to a gene; V was cut back by 3 bases and J by 4 bases. Germline CDR1 reads GTSNPN; CDR2 reads SVGIG (reference sequence). This CDR3 contains 15 residues. The CDR3 bases are TGTGCCTGGAGCCCAGGACAGGAGATTAATGAAAAACTGTTTTTT. Amino acid sequence: CAWSPGQEINEKLFF.

The gene calls are TRBV6-1 and TRBJ1-4; D not resolved. V lost 5 bases to trimming and J lost 4 bases, with 14 bases between them. Germline CDR1 reads MNHNS; CDR2 reads SASEGT. The CDR3 is 15 residues long. CDR3 bases: TGTGCCAGCAGTTTCAAGTTGTTGGATAATGAAAAACTGTTTTTT. It codes for CASSFKLLDNEKLFF.

This clonotype was detected many times. The CDR3 reads CASSLSQGDTEAFF. CDR3 DNA sequence: TGCGCCAGCAGCTTGTCACAGGGCGACACTGAAGCTTTCTTT. V is TRBV5-1 and J is TRBJ1-1; weak D call: TRBD1 (6 bases). The V gene's germline CDR1 is SGHRS and CDR2 YFSETQ. CDR3 length: 14 amino acids. V shed 1 base and J shed 3 bases, with 10 bases lying between them.

This clonotype was recorded many times. The chain employs TRBV11-2 and TRBJ2-2; 8 positions match TRBD1. CDR3 length equals 16 residues. The germline V gene encodes CDR1 SGHAT and CDR2 FQNNGV. The V gene end was trimmed by 2 bases and the J gene end by 1 base; junction bases not matched to a gene: 3. The CDR3 nucleotides are TGTGCCAGCAGCTTATGGGGACAGGAGAACACCGGGGAGCTGTTTTTT. It yields the protein CASSLWGQENTGELFF.